A single sample is the source of the 29 T cell receptor beta chains below, sequenced in a study of prognosis after radiotherapy for stage I lung cancer. Genomic DNA served as the source from which two-round multiplex PCR generated TCR beta CDR3 amplicons. Primers were specific to each TRBV and TRBJ gene in first-round PCR. TCRdb passed the multiplex PCR reads through MiXCR, listing each CDR3 protein once. The table has 17,000 or so distinct CDR3 sequences, 25% to 35% seen once; the top ten hold about 33%. Sequenced material: PBMCs, taken before or after stereotactic body radiation therapy (not recorded which). These receptor sequences come from a donor aged 50 or older with non-small cell lung cancer.

This clonotype was detected ten times or more. The J gene is TRBJ1-2, the V gene TRBV5-1, with 9 nucleotides matching TRBD1. The V and J ends lost 4 bases and 6 bases, in that order; junction bases with no gene match: 10. This CDR3 is built from 15 residues. CDR1 SGHRS and CDR2 YFSETQ come from the germline V gene. Written as DNA, the CDR3 is TGCGCCAGCAGCCCTCTCCCGGGACAGGGAGATGGCTACACCTTC. Translating it yields CASSPLPGQGDGYTF.

In this sample, this clonotype turned up many times. This chain joins TRBV20-1 and TRBJ2-5; D ambiguous. V dropped 6 bases and J dropped 4 bases, with 18 bases sitting between them. Germline assignment: CDR1 DFQATT and CDR2 SNEGSKA (reference sequence). The CDR3 sequence is 14 residues long. Written as DNA, the CDR3 is TGCAGTGCCCCGAAGGGTGGTGGCCGAGAGACCCAGTACTTC. Its protein product is CSAPKGGGRETQYF.

In this sample, this clonotype turned up many times. The chain is built from TRBV7-9 and TRBJ2-7, with 9 bases that match TRBD1. The CDR3 sequence is 14 residues long. CDR1 is SEHNR and CDR2 is FQNEAQ in the germline V gene (reference sequence). Losses at the gene ends were 1 base for V and 6 bases for J; bases not matched to a gene: 4. The CDR3 bases are TGTGCCAGCAGCTTAGGGACAGGGGCTTTCGAGCAGTACTTC. Translating it yields CASSLGTGAFEQYF.

This clonotype was observed at least ten times. V gene TRBV7-9 combines with J gene TRBJ2-1, with a tentative D call TRBD1 (6 bases). The germline CDR1 and CDR2 sequences are SEHNR and FQNEAQ (reference sequence). V was shortened by 4 bases and J by 7 bases, with 20 bases between the two germline ends. The CDR3 covers 16 residues. The CDR3 loop is CASSWQDRTPINEQFF. The CDR3 region has the DNA TGTGCCAGCAGCTGGCAGGACAGAACCCCTATTAATGAGCAGTTCTTC.

There are many counts of this clonotype. The chain links TRBV6-1 to TRBJ2-7; D is perhaps TRBD2 (5 bases). Germline-derived CDR1 and CDR2 are MNHNS and SASEGT. There are 13 residues in the CDR3. The V and J ends lost 10 bases and 4 bases respectively, with 17 bases between them. CDR3 in DNA: TGTGCCACCAGAGCGGAGGTGGGTTACGAGCAGTACTTC. Its translation: CATRAEVGYEQYF.

On this clonotype: A much larger clone sits a single nucleotide away, making a read error possible. The rearrangement joins TRBV6-9 to TRBJ2-5; D is undetermined. Germline values: CDR1 MNHGY, CDR2 SVAAGI. CDR3 length: 11 amino acids. CDR3 DNA sequence: TGTGTCAGCAGTTACGGGGAGACCCAGTACTTC. Its translation: CVSSYGETQYF.

The genes are TRBV27 and TRBJ2-7, with 10 nucleotides matching TRBD2. The V gene's germline CDR1 is MNHEY and CDR2 SMNVEV (reference sequence). V was pared by 7 bases and J by 1 base, with 13 bases of the junction left unmatched. The CDR3 totals 17 residues. CDR3 sequence: CASTPVSGRAGSYEQYF. In DNA form, the CDR3 reads TGTGCCAGCACCCCTGTGAGCGGGAGGGCCGGTTCCTACGAGCAGTACTTC.

This clonotype showed up many times. The V gene is TRBV6-5, the J gene TRBJ2-7, with D perhaps TRBD1 (6 bases). CDR1 MNHEY and CDR2 SVGAGI come from the germline V gene. This CDR3 spans 16 amino acids. Trimming took off 0 bases at V and 1 base at J, with 13 bases between the two ends. The CDR3: CASSYSGAGISYEQYF. CDR3 nucleotide sequence: TGTGCCAGCAGTTACTCGGGGGCAGGGATTTCCTACGAGCAGTACTTC.

The table lists this clonotype with many counts. The V call is TRBV5-1, the J call TRBJ2-3, with 12 nucleotides matching TRBD2. The CDR3 spans 18 residues. Germline V gives CDR1 SGHRS, CDR2 YFSETQ. V gave up 5 bases and J gave up 1 base; unmatched junction bases: 11. CDR3 protein: CASRPLAGGPGRTDTQYF. CDR3 coding DNA: TGCGCCAGCAGGCCCCTAGCGGGAGGGCCGGGTCGCACAGATACGCAGTATTTT.

This clonotype qualifies as medium-sized (0.01 to 0.1%). The V and J genes are TRBV5-1 and TRBJ2-2, with D unresolved. The CDR3 spans 15 residues. Trimming removed 2 bases from V and 0 bases from J, with 8 bases in between. Germline V gene lookup returns CDR1 SGHRS and CDR2 YFSETQ. This CDR3 reads CASSLGTTNTGELFF. The CDR3 DNA sequence: TGCGCCAGCAGCTTAGGAACCACGAACACCGGGGAGCTGTTTTTT.

This clonotype was counted ten times or more. This sequence joins TRBV6-1 and TRBJ2-4, with TRBD2 matching over 7 bases. J lost 1 base, V lost 6 bases, and 6 bases had no gene match. CDR3 length: 15 residues. CDR1 and CDR2 (germline): MNHNS, SASEGT. CDR3 sequence (DNA): TGTGCCAGCAGAGGGGCGGGAGTGGCCAAAAACATTCAGTACTTC. The encoded protein is CASRGAGVAKNIQYF.

This clonotype was recorded at least ten times. This chain joins TRBV9 and TRBJ2-7; the match to TRBD1 covers 9 bases. V was pared by 4 bases and J by 6 bases, with 14 bases of the junction left unmatched. The CDR3 is made up of 16 amino acids. The germline gives CDR1 SGDLS, CDR2 YYNGEE. The CDR3 reads CASSSGQGRSLGEQYF. CDR3 DNA sequence: TGTGCCAGCAGCTCAGGACAGGGGCGCTCGTTGGGCGAGCAGTACTTC.

As for this clonotype: The likely explanation is a read error, given a far larger clone one base away. The rearrangement links TRBV7-9 to TRBJ2-3; the match to TRBD1 covers 8 bases. This CDR3 has 15 amino acids. Germline V gene sequence: CDR1 SEHNR, CDR2 FQNEAQ (reference sequence). CDR3 amino acids: CVSSSGQGATDTQYF. In nucleotides, the CDR3 is TGTGTCAGCAGCTCCGGACAGGGCGCAACAGATACGCAGTATTTT.

Worth noting for this clonotype: It may be a read error: a sequence one base away is much more abundant. The chain is built from TRBV20-1 and TRBJ2-7, with a possible D match to TRBD2 (5 bases). This CDR3 region has 15 residues. Germline CDR1 DFQATT, CDR2 SNEGSKA (reference sequence). V was shortened by 0 bases and J by 6 bases, with 18 bases between the two germline ends. The CDR3 nucleotides read TGCAGTGCTAGAGATGGCGTGAGGAGGTGGGGCGAGCAGTACTTC. Its translation is CSARDGVRRWGEQYF.

This clonotype was seen repeatedly, ten times or more. This chain connects TRBV20-1 to TRBJ2-7; D is uncertain. Trimming took off 5 bases at V and 7 bases at J, with 9 bases between the two ends. Germline V CDR1 and CDR2: DFQATT, SNEGSKA (reference sequence). The CDR3 covers 10 residues. The DNA of the CDR3 is TGCAGTGCTGATCTTAAGGAGCAGTACTTC. This encodes CSADLKEQYF.

This clonotype came up a few times. This could be a read error, since a much larger clone is one nucleotide away. The chain uses TRBV20-1 and TRBJ1-1; tentative D call: TRBD1 (5 bases). Trimming cost V 7 bases and J 1 base, with 19 bases left between them. The CDR3 consists of 15 residues. Germline assignment: CDR1 DFQATT and CDR2 SNEGSKA (reference sequence). The CDR3: CSDPSAGQGNTEAFF. Written as DNA, the CDR3 is TGCAGTGACCCTTCCGCGGGCCAGGGGAACACTGAAGCTTTCTTT.

This clonotype was detected ten times or more. The chain employs TRBV5-4 and TRBJ2-3, with a possible D match to TRBD1 (6 bases). This CDR3 has 16 residues. Germline V CDR1 and CDR2: SGHNT, YYREEE (reference sequence). The V and J ends lost 0 bases and 3 bases respectively, with 14 bases between them. The CDR3 sequence is CASSLAGASVTDTQYF. In DNA, the CDR3 is TGTGCCAGCAGCTTGGCAGGGGCCAGCGTAACAGATACGCAGTATTTT.

Concerning this clonotype: This sequence is one base from a far larger clone and is likely a read error. This chain uses TRBV7-8 with TRBJ2-7; D call uncertain. The CDR3 sequence is 13 residues long. With 5 bases removed from V and 7 bases from J, the gap between germline ends came to 15 bases. Germline-derived CDR1 and CDR2 are SGHVS and FQNEAQ. Here the CDR3 DNA reads TGTGCCAGCAGCGCTACTATCGGAGCGGAGCAGTACTTC. Translation gives CASSATIGAEQYF.

There are many counts of this clonotype. The rearrangement uses TRBV6-5 and TRBJ2-5, with a weak D call TRBD1 (5 bases). The V end lost 2 bases, the J end lost 2 bases, and 12 bases lay between the germline ends. The length of the CDR3 is 15 residues. Germline lookup yields CDR1 MNHEY and CDR2 SVGAGI. The CDR3 nucleotides read TGTGCCAGCAGTTACCCTATAGGGGCGCAAGAGACCCAGTACTTC. This gives the protein CASSYPIGAQETQYF.

This clonotype was observed at least ten times. The chain recombines TRBV2 with TRBJ1-1; D may be TRBD1 (6 bases). V dropped 8 bases and J dropped 4 bases, with 17 bases sitting between them. The CDR3 runs 14 residues. Germline V gene data show CDR1 as SNHLY and CDR2 as FYNNEI. For the CDR3, the DNA is TGTGCCAGCCGGAGTGGGGGCGCGGGCACTGAAGCTTTCTTT. Protein: CASRSGGAGTEAFF. The variable domain in full, with the rest retrieved from reference TRBV2 and TRBJ1-1, is EPEVTQTPSHQVTQMGQEVILRCVPISNHLYFYWYRQILGQKVEFLVSFYNNEISEKSEIFDDQFSVERPDGSNFTLKIRSTKLEDSAMYFCASRSGGAGTEAFFGQGTRLTVV.

This clonotype was seen ten or more times. The chain uses TRBV15 and TRBJ2-2; the match to TRBD2 covers 10 bases. Germline V gene lookup returns CDR1 LNHNV and CDR2 YYDKDF (reference sequence). V shed 3 bases and J 0 bases; nucleotides not matched to a gene: 1. The CDR3 contains 16 residues. The CDR3 nucleotides are TGTGCCACCAGCAGGGGGACTAGCGCGAACACCGGGGAGCTGTTTTTT. Residues: CATSRGTSANTGELFF.

This clonotype was recorded many times. J is TRBJ2-1 and V is TRBV5-4; the match to TRBD2 covers 14 bases. The CDR3 covers 18 residues. Germline V CDR1 and CDR2: SGHNT, YYREEE (reference sequence). Trimming took 4 bases from V and 7 from J; bases not matched to a gene: 13. CDR3 region: CASSAPGLAGVQGNEQFF. CDR3 DNA sequence: TGTGCCAGCAGCGCCCCGGGACTAGCGGGAGTCCAGGGAAATGAGCAGTTCTTC.

As concerns this clonotype: Sequence at one end of the junction differs from germline and may be a read error. V usage is TRBV2 and J usage is TRBJ2-7; D is unresolved. Germline values: CDR1 SNHLY, CDR2 FYNNEI. The CDR3 is made up of 12 amino acids. The DNA for the CDR3 is TGTGCCAGCGCGGCCAGCCCATACGAGAAGTACTTC. Its translation: CASAASPYEKYF.

There are many counts of this clonotype. The chain couples TRBV30 to TRBJ2-7; 10 nucleotides line up with TRBD1. J gave up 3 bases and V 7 bases, and 6 bases lay outside the gene matches. The CDR3 is 13 amino acids. Germline V gene sequence: CDR1 GTSNPN, CDR2 SVGIG (reference sequence). The CDR3 DNA sequence: TGTGCCTTAAAAGGGACAGGGGACTACGAGCAGTACTTC. This gives the protein CALKGTGDYEQYF.

This clonotype was seen repeatedly, ten times or more. The chain recombines TRBV5-1 with TRBJ2-3; D perhaps matches TRBD2 (6 bases). CDR1 is SGHRS, CDR2 YFSETQ, per germline. Trimming pared 7 bases from V and 4 bases from J, leaving 13 bases between. CDR3 length equals 13 residues. The DNA for the CDR3 is TGCGCCAGCGCCCGGGGGATCGCAGATACGCAGTATTTT. Translating gives CASARGIADTQYF.

This clonotype has a count of ten or more. This chain links TRBV6-2 or TRBV6-3 with TRBJ2-3; D is perhaps TRBD2 (5 bases). This CDR3 comprises 14 residues. Germline V gene data show CDR1 as MNHEY and CDR2 as SVGEGT. Trimming pared 7 bases from V and 4 bases from J, leaving 15 bases between. CDR3 in DNA: TGTGCCAGCACCCCCCAGAGGGCTGCAGATACGCAGTATTTT. Amino acid sequence: CASTPQRAADTQYF.

This clonotype was recorded at least ten times. The chain uses TRBV5-1 and TRBJ2-5; TRBD2 agrees at 12 bases. Per the germline V gene, CDR1 is SGHRS and CDR2 is YFSETQ. This CDR3 is built from 18 residues. The trim removed 0 bases at V and 2 bases at J, leaving 8 bases unmatched. The chain's CDR3 is CASSLVASGRGGQETQYF. In DNA, the CDR3 is TGCGCCAGCAGCTTGGTGGCTAGCGGGAGGGGAGGGCAAGAGACCCAGTACTTC.

A word on this clonotype: A read error is likely here: a far larger clone is one base away. V usage is TRBV6-8 and J usage is TRBJ1-2, with D uncertain. Germline V CDR1 and CDR2: MNHGY, SAAAGT. The CDR3 runs 17 residues. The V gene lost 2 bases and the J gene lost 6 bases, with 22 bases spanning the gap. CDR3 nucleotide sequence: TGTGCCAGCAGTTACCCGGGGAGCTGGTGGTCTTTTGATGGCTACACCTTC. It codes for CASSYPGSWWSFDGYTF.

This clonotype occurred many times. The rearrangement links TRBV7-2 to TRBJ2-3; D remains unclear. V gave up 8 bases and J gave up 2 bases, with 5 bases separating them. Germline-derived CDR1 and CDR2 are SGHTA and FQGNSA. The CDR3 length is 11 residues. CDR3 in amino acids: CASSSTDTQYF. Here the CDR3 DNA reads TGTGCCAGCTCTTCCACAGATACGCAGTATTTT.